This T cell receptor (beta chain) was sequenced for a study of blood T cell repertoires in COVID-19. This table comes from immunoSEQ multiplex PCR, and its TCRdb copy is limited to in-frame clones, with some not included. The sample has under 200,000 clones, about nine tenths seen once. The germline CDR1 and CDR2 sequences are SEHNR and FQNEAQ (reference sequence). CDR3 length: 14 residues. Concerning this clone: A read error may produce the germline difference seen at one junction end.

The sequenced sample was peripheral blood. The V call is TRBV7-9, the J call TRBJ2-7; D possibly corresponds to TRBD1 (6 bases). This TCR came from a woman in her sixties or seventies who had recovered from COVID-19. The CDR3 here is CASSLAGTFYEQYF. In DNA, the CDR3 is TGTGCCAGCAGTTTAGCCGGGACATTCTACGAGCAGTACTTC.